The next 9 T cell receptor beta chains were all read from a single sample in a study of T cells in Graves' hyperthyroidism and ophthalmopathy. From RNA transcripts, TCR beta CDR3 regions were amplified. Primed by the HTBI set, a first-round RT-PCR was run on the TCR CDR3. TCRdb re-called the multiplex PCR reads through MiXCR, storing one row per CDR3 protein. This sample yields about 320,000 distinct CDR3 sequences, of which roughly 17% are seen a single time; roughly 31% belongs to the top ten. Sample: blood. The source of these receptors is a man in his thirties or forties with Graves' hyperthyroidism.

At least ten counts were recorded for this clonotype. The chain uses TRBV3-1 and TRBJ2-3, with D possibly matching TRBD1 (5 bases). CDR3 length equals 16 residues. Trimming removed 1 base at V and 3 bases at J, with 14 bases between. Germline CDR1 and CDR2: LGHDT and YNNKEL (reference sequence). CDR3 residues: CASSQGAGPWTDTQYF. Here the CDR3 DNA reads TGTGCCAGCAGCCAAGGGGCAGGGCCATGGACAGATACGCAGTATTTT.

V usage is TRBV7-9 and J usage is TRBJ2-1; 9 nucleotides agree with TRBD1. V was clipped by 5 bases and J by 9 bases; unmatched bases: 8. CDR1 and CDR2 from the germline V gene are SEHNR and FQNEAQ (reference sequence). This CDR3 comprises 14 residues. The DNA of the CDR3 is TGTGCCAGCAGCCGGACAGGGGACGGCAGTGAGCAGTTCTTC. This encodes CASSRTGDGSEQFF.

This clonotype showed up many times. The chain combines TRBV2 with TRBJ1-2; D call uncertain. Germline V gives CDR1 SNHLY, CDR2 FYNNEI. This CDR3 has 14 residues. V lost 8 bases and J 10 bases, leaving 23 bases between the germline ends. CDR3 in DNA: TGTGCCAGCCCACGGAGGCGAACAGCGCCGGACTACACCTTC. Translating gives CASPRRRTAPDYTF.

Only a few counts were recorded for this clonotype. This chain uses TRBV9 with TRBJ2-7, with TRBD2 matching over 10 bases. CDR1 SGDLS and CDR2 YYNGEE come from the germline V gene. V trimming: 4 bases; J trimming: 5 bases; junction bases outside the gene matches: 3. This CDR3 spans 13 amino acids. The CDR3 DNA sequence: TGTGCCAGCAGCCAAGGACTAGCGGACGAGCAGTACTTC. It specifies CASSQGLADEQYF. The full variable domain, in which reference TRBV9 and TRBJ2-7 provide the parts outside the CDR3, is DSGVTQTPKHLITATGQRVTLRCSPRSGDLSVYWYQQSLDQGLQFLIQYYNGEERAKGNILERFSAQQFPDLHSELNLSSLELGDSALYFCASSQGLADEQYFGPGTRLTVT.

In this sample, this clonotype turned up many times. This chain uses TRBV20-1 with TRBJ2-1, with 13 bases aligning to TRBD2. Trimming at V came to 4 bases and at J to 12 bases, leaving 12 bases not matched to a gene. The germline V gene encodes CDR1 DFQATT and CDR2 SNEGSKA (reference sequence). The CDR3 covers 15 residues. The CDR3 bases are TGCAGTGCTACCTGGACTAGCGGGAGTCCCCGTCGGCAGTTCTTC. Amino acids: CSATWTSGSPRRQFF.

This clonotype was counted only a few times. The chain uses TRBV20-1 and TRBJ2-1; 11 nucleotides line up with TRBD2. Germline lookup yields CDR1 DFQATT and CDR2 SNEGSKA (reference sequence). CDR3 length: 16 residues. Unmatched junction bases numbered 11, after V lost 5 bases and J lost 5 bases. Here the CDR3 DNA reads TGCAGTGCTGCCTCCGACACGGGACTAGCGGACAATGAGCAGTTCTTC. Its translation is CSAASDTGLADNEQFF.

This clonotype was observed at least ten times. The V and J genes are TRBV6-5 and TRBJ2-1; D unresolved. This CDR3 comprises 13 residues. Germline V gene data show CDR1 as MNHEY and CDR2 as SVGAGI. Trimming took 0 bases from V and 12 from J, leaving 12 bases between them. The CDR3: CASSYSANLGQFF. DNA for the CDR3: TGTGCCAGCAGTTACTCGGCTAATCTGGGGCAGTTCTTC.

Many counts were recorded for this clonotype. The chain joins TRBV27 to TRBJ2-1; 13 nucleotides agree with TRBD2. The CDR3 length is 17 residues. J lost 8 bases, V lost 6 bases, and 13 bases had no gene match. Germline loops: CDR1 MNHEY, CDR2 SMNVEV (reference sequence). CDR3 DNA: TGTGCCAGCAGCCGTAAGGGTGGGACTAGCGGGGTGTATGAGCAGTTCTTC. This sequence encodes CASSRKGGTSGVYEQFF.

The gene calls are TRBV24-1 and TRBJ2-2, with D perhaps matching TRBD1 (5 bases). CDR3 length equals 16 residues. Germline lookup yields CDR1 KGHDR and CDR2 SFDVKD. V was cut by 3 bases and J by 8 bases, with 18 bases left in between. CDR3 amino acids: CATSDRAGMDTGELFF. The CDR3 DNA reads TGTGCCACCAGTGATCGGGCAGGGATGGATACTGGGGAGCTGTTTTTT.